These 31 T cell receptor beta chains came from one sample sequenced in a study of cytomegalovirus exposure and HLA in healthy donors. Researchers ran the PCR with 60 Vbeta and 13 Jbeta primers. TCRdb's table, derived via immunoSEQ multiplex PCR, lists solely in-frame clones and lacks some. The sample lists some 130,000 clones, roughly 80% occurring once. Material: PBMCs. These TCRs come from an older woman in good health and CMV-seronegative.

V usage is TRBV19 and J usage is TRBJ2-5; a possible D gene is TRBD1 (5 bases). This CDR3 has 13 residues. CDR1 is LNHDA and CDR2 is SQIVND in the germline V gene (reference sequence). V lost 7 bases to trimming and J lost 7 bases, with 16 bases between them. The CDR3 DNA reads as TGTGCCAGTACAATAGCAGGGTCGGGGACCCAGTACTTC. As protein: CASTIAGSGTQYF.

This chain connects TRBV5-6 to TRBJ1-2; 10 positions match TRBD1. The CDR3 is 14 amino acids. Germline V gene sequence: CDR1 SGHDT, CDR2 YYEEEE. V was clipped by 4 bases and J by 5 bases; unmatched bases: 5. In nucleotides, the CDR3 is TGTGCCAGCAGCCAGGACAGGGGGAATTATGGCTACACCTTC. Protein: CASSQDRGNYGYTF.

The CDR3 spells CASSLGTVNTEAFF. The DNA of the CDR3 is TGTGCCAGCAGCTTGGGGACAGTGAACACTGAAGCTTTCTTT. This chain uses TRBV5-6 with TRBJ1-1; D is perhaps TRBD1 (6 bases). Germline-derived CDR1 and CDR2 are SGHDT and YYEEEE. There are 14 residues in the CDR3. V lost 0 bases, J lost 0 bases, and 6 bases lay in between. The complete variable domain, with remaining parts taken from reference TRBV5-6 and TRBJ1-1, reads DAGVTQSPTHLIKTRGQQVTLRCSPKSGHDTVSWYQQALGQGPQFIFQYYEEEERQRGNFPDRFSGHQFPNYSSELNVNALLLGDSALYLCASSLGTVNTEAFFGQGTRLTVV.

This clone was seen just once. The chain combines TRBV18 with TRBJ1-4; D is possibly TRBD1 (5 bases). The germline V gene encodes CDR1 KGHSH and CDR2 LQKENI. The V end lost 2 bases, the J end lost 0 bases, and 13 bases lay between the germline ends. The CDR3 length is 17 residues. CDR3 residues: CASSPVRSRATNEKLFF. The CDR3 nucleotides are TGTGCCAGCTCACCAGTCCGTAGCAGGGCAACTAATGAAAAACTGTTTTTT.

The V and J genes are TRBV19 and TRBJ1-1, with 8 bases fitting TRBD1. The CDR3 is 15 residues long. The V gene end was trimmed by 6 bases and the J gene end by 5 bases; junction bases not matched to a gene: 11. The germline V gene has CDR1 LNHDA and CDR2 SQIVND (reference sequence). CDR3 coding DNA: TGTGCCAGTAGAACGGGATACAGGGGGATTACTGAAGCTTTCTTT. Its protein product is CASRTGYRGITEAFF.

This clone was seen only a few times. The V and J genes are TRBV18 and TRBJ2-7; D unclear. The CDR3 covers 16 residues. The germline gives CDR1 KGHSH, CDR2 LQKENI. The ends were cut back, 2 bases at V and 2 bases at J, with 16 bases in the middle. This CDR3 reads CASSPDGSNSAYEQYF. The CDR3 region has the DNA TGTGCCAGCTCACCAGACGGGTCTAACTCTGCCTACGAGCAGTACTTC.

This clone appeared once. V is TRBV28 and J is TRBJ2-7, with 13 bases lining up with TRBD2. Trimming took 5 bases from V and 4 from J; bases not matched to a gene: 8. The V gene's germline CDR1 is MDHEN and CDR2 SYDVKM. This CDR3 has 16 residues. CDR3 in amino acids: CASSHAGTSGTYEQYF. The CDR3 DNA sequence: TGTGCCAGCAGTCACGCCGGGACTAGCGGGACTTACGAGCAGTACTTC.

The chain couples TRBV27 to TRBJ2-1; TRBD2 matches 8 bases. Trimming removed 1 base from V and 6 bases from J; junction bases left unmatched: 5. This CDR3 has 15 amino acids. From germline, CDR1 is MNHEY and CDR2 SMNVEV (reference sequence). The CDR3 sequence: CASSLFGLAGNEQFF. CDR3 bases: TGTGCCAGCAGTTTATTCGGCCTAGCGGGCAATGAGCAGTTCTTC.

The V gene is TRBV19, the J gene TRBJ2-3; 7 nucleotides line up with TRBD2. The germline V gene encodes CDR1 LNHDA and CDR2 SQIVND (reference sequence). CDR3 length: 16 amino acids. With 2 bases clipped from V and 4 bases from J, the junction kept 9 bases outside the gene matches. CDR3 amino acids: CASSISGGSGSDTQYF. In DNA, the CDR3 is TGTGCCAGTAGTATATCGGGCGGGAGTGGTTCAGATACGCAGTATTTT.

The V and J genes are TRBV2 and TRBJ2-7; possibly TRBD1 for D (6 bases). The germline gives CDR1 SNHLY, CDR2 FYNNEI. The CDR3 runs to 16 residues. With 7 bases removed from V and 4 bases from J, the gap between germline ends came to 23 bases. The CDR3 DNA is TGTGCCAGCAAATGGACAGCCTATGCAAACCGTTACGAGCAGTACTTC. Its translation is CASKWTAYANRYEQYF.

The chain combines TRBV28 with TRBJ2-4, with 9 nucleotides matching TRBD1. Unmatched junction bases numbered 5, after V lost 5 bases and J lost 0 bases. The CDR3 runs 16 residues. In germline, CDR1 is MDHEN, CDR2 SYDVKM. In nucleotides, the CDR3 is TGTGCCAGCAGTATGGACAGGGGTTTAGCCAAAAACATTCAGTACTTC. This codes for CASSMDRGLAKNIQYF.

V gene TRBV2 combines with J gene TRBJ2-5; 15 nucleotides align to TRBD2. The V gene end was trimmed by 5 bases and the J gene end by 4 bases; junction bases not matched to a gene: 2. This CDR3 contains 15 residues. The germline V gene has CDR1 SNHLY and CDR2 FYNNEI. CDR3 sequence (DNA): TGTGCCAGCAGTCGGGGACTAGCGGGAGGAGAGACCCAGTACTTC. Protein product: CASSRGLAGGETQYF.

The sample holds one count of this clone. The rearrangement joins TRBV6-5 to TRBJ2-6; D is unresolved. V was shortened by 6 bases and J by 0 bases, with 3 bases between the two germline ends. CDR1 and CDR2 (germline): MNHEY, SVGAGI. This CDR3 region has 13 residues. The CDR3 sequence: CASRSSGANVLTF. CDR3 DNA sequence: TGTGCCAGCAGGAGCTCTGGGGCCAACGTCCTGACTTTC.

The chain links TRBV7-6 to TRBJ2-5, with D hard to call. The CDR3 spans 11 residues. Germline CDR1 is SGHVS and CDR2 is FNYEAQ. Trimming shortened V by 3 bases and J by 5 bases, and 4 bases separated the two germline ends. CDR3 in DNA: TGTGCCAGCAGCTTCGGTGAGACCCAGTACTTC. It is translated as CASSFGETQYF.

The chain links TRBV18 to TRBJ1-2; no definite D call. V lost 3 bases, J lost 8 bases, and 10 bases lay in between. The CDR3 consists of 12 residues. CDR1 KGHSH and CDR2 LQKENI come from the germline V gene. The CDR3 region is CASSPSIQGYTF. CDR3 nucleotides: TGTGCCAGCTCACCTTCCATACAGGGCTACACCTTC.

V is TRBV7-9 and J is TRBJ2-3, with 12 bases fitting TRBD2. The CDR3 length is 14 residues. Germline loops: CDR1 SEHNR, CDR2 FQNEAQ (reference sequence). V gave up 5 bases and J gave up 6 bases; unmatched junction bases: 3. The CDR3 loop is CASSTGTSGDTQYF. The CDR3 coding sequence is TGTGCCAGCAGCACGGGGACTAGCGGGGATACGCAGTATTTT.

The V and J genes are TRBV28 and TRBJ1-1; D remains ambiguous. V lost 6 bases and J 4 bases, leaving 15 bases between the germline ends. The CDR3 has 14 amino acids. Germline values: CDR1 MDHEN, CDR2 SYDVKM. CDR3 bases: TGTGCCAGCAGCCTAGGCGGCTTCACCACTGAAGCTTTCTTT. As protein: CASSLGGFTTEAFF. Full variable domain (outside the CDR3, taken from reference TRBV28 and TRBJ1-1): DVKVTQSSRYLVKRTGEKVFLECVQDMDHENMFWYRQDPGLGLRLIYFSYDVKMKEKGDIPEGYSVSREKKERFSLILESASTNQTSMYLCASSLGGFTTEAFFGQGTRLTVV.

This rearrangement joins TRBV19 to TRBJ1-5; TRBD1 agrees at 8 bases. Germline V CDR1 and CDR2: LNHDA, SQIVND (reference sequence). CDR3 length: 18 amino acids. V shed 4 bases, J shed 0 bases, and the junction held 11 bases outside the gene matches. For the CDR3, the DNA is TGTGCCAGTAGTACTGGACAGGGAAGGGGGTATAGCAATCAGCCCCAGCATTTT. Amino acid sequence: CASSTGQGRGYSNQPQHF.

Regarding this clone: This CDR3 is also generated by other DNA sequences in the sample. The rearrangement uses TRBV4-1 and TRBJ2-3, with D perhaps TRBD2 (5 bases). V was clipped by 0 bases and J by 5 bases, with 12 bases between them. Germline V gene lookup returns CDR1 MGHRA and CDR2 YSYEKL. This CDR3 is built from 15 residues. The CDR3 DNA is TGCGCCAGCAGCCAAGATGGCGGTGGGAGAGATACGCAGTATTTT. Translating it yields CASSQDGGGRDTQYF.

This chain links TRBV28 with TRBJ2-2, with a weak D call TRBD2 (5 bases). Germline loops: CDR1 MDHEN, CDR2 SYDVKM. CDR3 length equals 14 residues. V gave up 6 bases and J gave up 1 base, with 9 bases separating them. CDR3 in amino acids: CASRTGVNTGELFF. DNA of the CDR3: TGTGCCAGCAGAACCGGGGTGAACACCGGGGAGCTGTTTTTT.

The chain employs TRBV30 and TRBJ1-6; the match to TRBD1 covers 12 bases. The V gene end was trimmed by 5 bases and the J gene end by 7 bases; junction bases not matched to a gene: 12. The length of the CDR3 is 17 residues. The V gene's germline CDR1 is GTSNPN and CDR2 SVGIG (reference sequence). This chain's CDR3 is CAWQPGTGGLWNSPLHF. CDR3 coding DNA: TGTGCCTGGCAACCCGGGACAGGGGGCCTATGGAATTCACCCCTCCACTTT.

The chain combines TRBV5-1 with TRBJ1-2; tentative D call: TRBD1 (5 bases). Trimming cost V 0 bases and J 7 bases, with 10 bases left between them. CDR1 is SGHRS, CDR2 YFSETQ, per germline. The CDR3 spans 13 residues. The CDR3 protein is CASSLVGLSGYTF. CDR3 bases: TGCGCCAGCAGCTTGGTGGGGCTCTCTGGCTACACCTTC.

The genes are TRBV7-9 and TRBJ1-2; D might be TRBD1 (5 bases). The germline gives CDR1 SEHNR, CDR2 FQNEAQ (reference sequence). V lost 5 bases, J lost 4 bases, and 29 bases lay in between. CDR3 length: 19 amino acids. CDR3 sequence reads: CASSPGDGGPGRLGYGYTF. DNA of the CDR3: TGTGCCAGCAGCCCCGGCGACGGGGGACCTGGACGGTTAGGCTATGGCTACACCTTC.

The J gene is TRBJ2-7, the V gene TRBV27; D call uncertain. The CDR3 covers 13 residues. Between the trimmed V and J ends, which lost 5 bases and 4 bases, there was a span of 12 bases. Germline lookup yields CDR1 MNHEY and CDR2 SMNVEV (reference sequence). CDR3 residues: CASSPQQAYEQYF. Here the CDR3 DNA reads TGTGCCAGCAGTCCACAGCAGGCTTACGAGCAGTACTTC.

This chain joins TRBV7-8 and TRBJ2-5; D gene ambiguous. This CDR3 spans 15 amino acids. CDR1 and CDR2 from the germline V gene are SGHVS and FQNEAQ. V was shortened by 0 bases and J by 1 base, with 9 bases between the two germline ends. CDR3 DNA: TGTGCCAGCAGCTTAGCGAACAAATTCCAAGAGACCCAGTACTTC. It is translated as CASSLANKFQETQYF.

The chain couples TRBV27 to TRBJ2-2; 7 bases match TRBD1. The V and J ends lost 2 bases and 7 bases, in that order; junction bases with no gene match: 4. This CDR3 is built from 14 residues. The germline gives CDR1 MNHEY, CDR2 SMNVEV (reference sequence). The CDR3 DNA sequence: TGTGCCAGCAGTTTACAGGGGGTTGACGGGGAGCTGTTTTTT. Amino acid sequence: CASSLQGVDGELFF.

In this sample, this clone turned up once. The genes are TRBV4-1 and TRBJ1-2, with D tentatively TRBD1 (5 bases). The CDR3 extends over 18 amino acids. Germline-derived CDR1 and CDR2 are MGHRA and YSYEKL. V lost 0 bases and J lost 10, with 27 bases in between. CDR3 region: CASSQEVSRVRGGEVYTF. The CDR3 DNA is TGCGCCAGCAGCCAAGAGGTCTCCCGGGTAAGGGGCGGGGAAGTCTACACCTTC.

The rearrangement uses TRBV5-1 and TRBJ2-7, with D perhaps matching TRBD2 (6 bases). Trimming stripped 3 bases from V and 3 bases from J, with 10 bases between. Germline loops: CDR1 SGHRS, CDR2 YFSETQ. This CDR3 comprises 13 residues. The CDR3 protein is CASSWGSGYEQYF. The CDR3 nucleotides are TGCGCCAGCAGCTGGGGTAGCGGCTACGAGCAGTACTTC.

In nucleotides, the CDR3 is TGTGCCAGCAGTCATCCCGCAAACAGTGTAAATCAGCCCCAGCATTTT. Amino acid sequence: CASSHPANSVNQPQHF. The chain joins TRBV16 to TRBJ1-5, with unresolved D. Trimming removed 6 bases from V and 4 bases from J, with 19 bases in between. This CDR3 spans 16 amino acids. Germline CDR1 and CDR2: KGHSY and FQNENV.

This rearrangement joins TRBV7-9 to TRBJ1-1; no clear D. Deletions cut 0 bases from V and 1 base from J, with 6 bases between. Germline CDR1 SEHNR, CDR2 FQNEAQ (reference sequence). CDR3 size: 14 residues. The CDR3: CASSLAPGNTEAFF. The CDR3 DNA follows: TGTGCCAGCAGCTTAGCGCCGGGGAACACTGAAGCTTTCTTT.

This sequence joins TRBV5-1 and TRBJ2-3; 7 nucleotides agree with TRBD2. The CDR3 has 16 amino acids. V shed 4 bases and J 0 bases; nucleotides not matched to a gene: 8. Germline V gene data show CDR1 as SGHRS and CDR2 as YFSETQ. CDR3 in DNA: TGCGCCAGCAGCGGCCGGGGGGTGGGTAGCACAGATACGCAGTATTTT. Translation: CASSGRGVGSTDTQYF. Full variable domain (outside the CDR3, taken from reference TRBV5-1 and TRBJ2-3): KAGVTQTPRYLIKTRGQQVTLSCSPISGHRSVSWYQQTPGQGLQFLFEYFSETQRNKGNFPGRFSGRQFSNSRSEMNVSTLELGDSALYLCASSGRGVGSTDTQYFGPGTRLTVL.